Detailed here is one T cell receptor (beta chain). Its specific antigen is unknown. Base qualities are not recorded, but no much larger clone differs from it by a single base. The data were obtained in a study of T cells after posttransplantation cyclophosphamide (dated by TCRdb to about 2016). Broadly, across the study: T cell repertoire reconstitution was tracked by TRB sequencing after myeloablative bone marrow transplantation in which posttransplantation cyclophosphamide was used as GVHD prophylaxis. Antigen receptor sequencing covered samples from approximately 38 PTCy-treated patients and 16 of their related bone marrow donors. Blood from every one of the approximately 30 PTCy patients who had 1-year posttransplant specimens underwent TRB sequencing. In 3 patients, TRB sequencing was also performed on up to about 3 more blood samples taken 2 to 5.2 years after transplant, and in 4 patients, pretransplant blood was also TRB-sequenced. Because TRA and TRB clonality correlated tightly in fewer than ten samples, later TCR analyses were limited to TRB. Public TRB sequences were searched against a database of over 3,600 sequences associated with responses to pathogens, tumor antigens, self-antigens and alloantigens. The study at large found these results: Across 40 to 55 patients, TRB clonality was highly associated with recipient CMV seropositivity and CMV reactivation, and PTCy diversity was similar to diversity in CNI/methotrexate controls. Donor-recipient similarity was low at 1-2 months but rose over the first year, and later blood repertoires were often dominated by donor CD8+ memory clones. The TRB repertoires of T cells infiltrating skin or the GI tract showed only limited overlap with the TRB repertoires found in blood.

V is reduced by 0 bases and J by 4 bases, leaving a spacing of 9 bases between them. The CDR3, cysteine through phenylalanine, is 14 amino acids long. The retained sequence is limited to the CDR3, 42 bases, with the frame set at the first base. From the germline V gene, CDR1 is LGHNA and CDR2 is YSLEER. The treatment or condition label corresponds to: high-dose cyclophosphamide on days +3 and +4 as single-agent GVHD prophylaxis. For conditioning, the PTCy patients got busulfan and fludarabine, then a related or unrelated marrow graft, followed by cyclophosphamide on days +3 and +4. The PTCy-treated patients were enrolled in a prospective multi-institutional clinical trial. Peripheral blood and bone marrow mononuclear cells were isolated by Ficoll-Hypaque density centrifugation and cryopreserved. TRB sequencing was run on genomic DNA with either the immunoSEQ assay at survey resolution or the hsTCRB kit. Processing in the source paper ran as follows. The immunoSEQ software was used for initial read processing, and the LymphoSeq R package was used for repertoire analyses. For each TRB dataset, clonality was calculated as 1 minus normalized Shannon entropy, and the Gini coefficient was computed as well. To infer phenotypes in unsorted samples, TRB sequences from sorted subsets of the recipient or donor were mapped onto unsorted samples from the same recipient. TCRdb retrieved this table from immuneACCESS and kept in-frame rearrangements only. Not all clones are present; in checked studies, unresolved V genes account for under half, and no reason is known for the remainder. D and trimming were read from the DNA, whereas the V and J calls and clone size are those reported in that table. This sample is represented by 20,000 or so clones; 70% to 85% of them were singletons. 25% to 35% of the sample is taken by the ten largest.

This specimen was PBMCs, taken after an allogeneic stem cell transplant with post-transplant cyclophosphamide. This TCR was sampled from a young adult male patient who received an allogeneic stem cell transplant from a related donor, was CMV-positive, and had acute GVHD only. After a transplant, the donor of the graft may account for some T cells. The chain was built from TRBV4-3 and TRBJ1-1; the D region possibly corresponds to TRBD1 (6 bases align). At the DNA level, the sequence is TGCGCCAGCAGCCAAGAGGGGGGGCTCACTGAAGCTTTCTTT. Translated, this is CASSQEGGLTEAFF.